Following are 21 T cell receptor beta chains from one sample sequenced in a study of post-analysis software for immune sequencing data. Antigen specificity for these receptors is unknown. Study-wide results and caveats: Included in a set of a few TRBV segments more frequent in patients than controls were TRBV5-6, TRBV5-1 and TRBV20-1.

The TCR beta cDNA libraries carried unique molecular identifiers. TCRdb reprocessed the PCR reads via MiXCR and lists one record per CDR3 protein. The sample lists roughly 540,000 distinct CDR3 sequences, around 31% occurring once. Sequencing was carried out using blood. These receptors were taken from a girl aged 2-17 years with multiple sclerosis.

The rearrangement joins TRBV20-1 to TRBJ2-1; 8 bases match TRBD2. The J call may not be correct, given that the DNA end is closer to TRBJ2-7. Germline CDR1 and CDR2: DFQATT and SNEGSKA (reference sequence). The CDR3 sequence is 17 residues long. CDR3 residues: CSASSLWTAGGYNEQYF. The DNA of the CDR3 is TGCAGTGCTAGTAGTTTGTGGACGGCGGGGGGATACAATGAGCAGTACTTC.

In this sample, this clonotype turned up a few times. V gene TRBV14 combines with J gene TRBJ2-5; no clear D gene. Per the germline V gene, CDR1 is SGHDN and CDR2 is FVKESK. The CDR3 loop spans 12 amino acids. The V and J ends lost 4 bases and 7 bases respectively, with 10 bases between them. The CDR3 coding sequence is TGTGCCAGCAGCCCAAATTTTGGGACCCAGTACTTC. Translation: CASSPNFGTQYF.

The CDR3 protein is CASSQDLRGRGNTEAFF. The CDR3 DNA is TGCGCCAGCAGCCAAGATCTCAGGGGTAGAGGGAACACTGAAGCTTTCTTT. The rearrangement joins TRBV4-1 to TRBJ1-1, with D possibly TRBD1 on 6 matching bases. Trimming stripped 0 bases from V and 1 base from J, with 15 bases between. The V gene's germline CDR1 is MGHRA and CDR2 YSYEKL. CDR3 length equals 17 residues.

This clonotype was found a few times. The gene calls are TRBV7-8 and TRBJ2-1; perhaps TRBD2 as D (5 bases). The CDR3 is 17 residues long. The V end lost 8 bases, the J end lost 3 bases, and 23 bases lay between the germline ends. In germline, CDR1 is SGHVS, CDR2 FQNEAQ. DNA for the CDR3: TGTGCCAGCGGCCTGGGAGCCGGGCGGCCCAACTACAATGAGCAGTTCTTC. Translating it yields CASGLGAGRPNYNEQFF. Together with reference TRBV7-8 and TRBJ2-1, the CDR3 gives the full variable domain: GAGVSQSPRYKVAKRGQDVALRCDPISGHVSLFWYQQALGQGPEFLTYFQNEAQLDKSGLPSDRFFAERPEGSVSTLKIQRTQQEDSAVYLCASGLGAGRPNYNEQFFGPGTRLTVL.

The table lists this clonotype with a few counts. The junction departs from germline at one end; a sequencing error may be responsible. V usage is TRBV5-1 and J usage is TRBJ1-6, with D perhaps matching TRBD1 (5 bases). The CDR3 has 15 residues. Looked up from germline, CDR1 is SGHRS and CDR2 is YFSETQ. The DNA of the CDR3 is TGCGCCAGCAGCTTGGCAGGGCAGGGCAGTTCACCCCCCCACTTT. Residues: CASSLAGQGSSPPHF. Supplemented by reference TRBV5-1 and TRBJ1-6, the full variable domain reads KAGVTQTPRYLIKTRGQQVTLSCSPISGHRSVSWYQQTPGQGLQFLFEYFSETQRNKGNFPGRFSGRQFSNSRSEMNVSTLELGDSALYLCASSLAGQGSSPPHFGNGTRLTVT.

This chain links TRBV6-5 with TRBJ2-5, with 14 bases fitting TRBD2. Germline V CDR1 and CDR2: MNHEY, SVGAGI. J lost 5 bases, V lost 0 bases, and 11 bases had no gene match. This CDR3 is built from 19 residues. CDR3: CASSYSMGLAGEVSETQYF. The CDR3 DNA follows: TGTGCCAGCAGTTACTCGATGGGACTAGCGGGGGAAGTGTCGGAGACCCAGTACTTC.

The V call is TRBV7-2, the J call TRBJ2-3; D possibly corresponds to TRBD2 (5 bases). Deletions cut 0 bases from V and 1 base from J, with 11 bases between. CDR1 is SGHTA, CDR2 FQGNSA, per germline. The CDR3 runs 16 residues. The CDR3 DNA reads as TGTGCCAGCAGCTTAGCGTGGGGAGCAGGCACAGATACGCAGTATTTT. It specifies CASSLAWGAGTDTQYF.

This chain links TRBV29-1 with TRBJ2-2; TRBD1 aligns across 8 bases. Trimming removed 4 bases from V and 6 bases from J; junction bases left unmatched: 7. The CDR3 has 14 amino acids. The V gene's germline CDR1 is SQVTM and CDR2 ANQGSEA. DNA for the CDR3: TGCAGCGTTGCGCGGGACAGGCAAGCCGGGGAGCTGTTTTTT. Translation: CSVARDRQAGELFF.

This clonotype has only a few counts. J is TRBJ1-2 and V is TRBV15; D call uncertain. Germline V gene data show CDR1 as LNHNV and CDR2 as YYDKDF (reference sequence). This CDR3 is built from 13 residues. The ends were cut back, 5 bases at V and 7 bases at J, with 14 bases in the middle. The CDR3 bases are TGTGCCACCAGCCTATCCGGGGAATCTGGCTACACCTTC. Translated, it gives CATSLSGESGYTF.

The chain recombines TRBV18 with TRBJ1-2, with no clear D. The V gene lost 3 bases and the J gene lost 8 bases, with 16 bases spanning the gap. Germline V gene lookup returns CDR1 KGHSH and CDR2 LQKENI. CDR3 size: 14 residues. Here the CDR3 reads CASSPKTYISGYTF. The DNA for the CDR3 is TGTGCCAGCTCACCGAAAACTTACATAAGCGGCTACACCTTC.

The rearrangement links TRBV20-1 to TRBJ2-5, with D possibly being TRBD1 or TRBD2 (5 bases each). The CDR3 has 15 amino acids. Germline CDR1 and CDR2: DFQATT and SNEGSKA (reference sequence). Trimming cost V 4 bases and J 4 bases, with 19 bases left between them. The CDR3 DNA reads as TGCAGTGCTATAGGTTTAGGGACCCTTCTAGAGACCCAGTACTTC. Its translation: CSAIGLGTLLETQYF.

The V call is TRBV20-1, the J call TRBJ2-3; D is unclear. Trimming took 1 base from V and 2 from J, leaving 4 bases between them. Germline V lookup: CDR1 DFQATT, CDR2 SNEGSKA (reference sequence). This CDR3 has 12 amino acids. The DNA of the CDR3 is TGCAGTGCTAGAGTGGTCACAGATACGCAGTATTTT. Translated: CSARVVTDTQYF.

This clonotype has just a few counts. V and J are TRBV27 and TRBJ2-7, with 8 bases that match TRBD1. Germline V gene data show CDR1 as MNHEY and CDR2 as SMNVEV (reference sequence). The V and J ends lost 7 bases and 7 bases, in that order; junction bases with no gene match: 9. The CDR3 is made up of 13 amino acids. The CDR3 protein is CASMSRGLLEQYF. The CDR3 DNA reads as TGTGCCAGCATGAGCAGGGGGCTGTTGGAGCAGTACTTC.

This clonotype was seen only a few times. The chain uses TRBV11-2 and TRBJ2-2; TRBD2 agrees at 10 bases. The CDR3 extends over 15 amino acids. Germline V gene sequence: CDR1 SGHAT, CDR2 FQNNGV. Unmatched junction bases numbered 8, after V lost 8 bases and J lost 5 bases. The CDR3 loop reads CASRWGTSETGELFF. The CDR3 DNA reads TGTGCCAGCCGGTGGGGGACTAGCGAGACCGGGGAGCTGTTTTTT.

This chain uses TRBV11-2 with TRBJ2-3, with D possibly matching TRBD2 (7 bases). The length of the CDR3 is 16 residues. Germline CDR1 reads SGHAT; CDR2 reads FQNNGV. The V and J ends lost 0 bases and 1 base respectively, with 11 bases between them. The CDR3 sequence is CASSLEGGGGTDTQYF. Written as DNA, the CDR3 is TGTGCCAGCAGCTTAGAGGGAGGGGGGGGCACAGATACGCAGTATTTT.

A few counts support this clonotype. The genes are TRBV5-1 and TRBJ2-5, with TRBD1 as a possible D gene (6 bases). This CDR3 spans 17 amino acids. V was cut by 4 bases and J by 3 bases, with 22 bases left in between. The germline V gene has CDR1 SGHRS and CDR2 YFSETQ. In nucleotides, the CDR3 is TGCGCCAGCAGCAGGGGAAATACCGGGACAAACGAAGAGACCCAGTACTTC. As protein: CASSRGNTGTNEETQYF.

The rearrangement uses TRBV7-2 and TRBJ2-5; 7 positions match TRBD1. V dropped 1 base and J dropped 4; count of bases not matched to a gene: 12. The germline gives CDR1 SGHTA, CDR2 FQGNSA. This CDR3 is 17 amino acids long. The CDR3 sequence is CASSLGLMQGVGETQYF. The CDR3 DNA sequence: TGTGCCAGCAGCTTAGGGCTCATGCAGGGGGTGGGAGAGACCCAGTACTTC.

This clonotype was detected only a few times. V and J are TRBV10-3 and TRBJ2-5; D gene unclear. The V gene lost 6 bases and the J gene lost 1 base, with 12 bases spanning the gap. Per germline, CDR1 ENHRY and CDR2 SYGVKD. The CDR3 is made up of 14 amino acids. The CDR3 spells CAIRHDKGQETQYF. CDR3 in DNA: TGTGCCATCAGACACGACAAGGGCCAAGAGACCCAGTACTTC.

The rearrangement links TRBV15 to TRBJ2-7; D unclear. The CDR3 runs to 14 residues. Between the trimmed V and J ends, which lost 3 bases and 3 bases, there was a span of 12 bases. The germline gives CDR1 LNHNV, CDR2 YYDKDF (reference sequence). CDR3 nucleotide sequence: TGTGCCACCAGCAGTGAAGGTGCCCTCTACGAGCAGTACTTC. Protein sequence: CATSSEGALYEQYF. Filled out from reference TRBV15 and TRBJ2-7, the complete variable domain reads DAMVIQNPRYQVTQFGKPVTLSCSQTLNHNVMYWYQQKSSQAPKLLFHYYDKDFNNEADTPDNFQSRRPNTSFCFLDIRSPGLGDTAMYLCATSSEGALYEQYFGPGTRLTVT.

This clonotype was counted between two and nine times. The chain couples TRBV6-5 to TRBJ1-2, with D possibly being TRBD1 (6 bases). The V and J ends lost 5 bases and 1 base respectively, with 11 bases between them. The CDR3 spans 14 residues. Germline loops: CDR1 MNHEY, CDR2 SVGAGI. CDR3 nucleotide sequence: TGTGCCAGCAGTCGCAGGGGATATAACTATGGCTACACCTTC. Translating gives CASSRRGYNYGYTF.

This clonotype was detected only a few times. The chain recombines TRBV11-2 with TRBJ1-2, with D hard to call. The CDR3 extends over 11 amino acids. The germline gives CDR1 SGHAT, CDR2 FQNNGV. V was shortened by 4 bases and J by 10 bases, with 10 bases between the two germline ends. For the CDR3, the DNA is TGTGCCAGCAGCTCCAACCGGAACTACACCTTC. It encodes CASSSNRNYTF.